This T cell receptor beta chain was documented in a study of CD8+CD57+ T cells in acquired aplastic anemia. Germline V gene data show CDR1 as SEHNR and CDR2 as FQNEAQ (reference sequence). Trimming took off 4 bases at V and 3 bases at J, with 9 bases between the two ends. The CDR3 is made up of 13 amino acids. The use of genomic DNA as template underpinned the TCR beta VDJ and CDR3 profiling. TCRdb analysed the reads with MiXCR anew, one entry per CDR3 protein. The table lists about 160,000 distinct CDR3 sequences, 70% to 75% of them singletons. Sequenced patients had shown CD8+CD57+ cell expansion by flow cytometry.

What was sequenced was sorted CD4+, CD8+, or CD8+CD57+ T cells (not recorded which) from PBMCs. This rearrangement joins TRBV7-9 to TRBJ1-2; D is undetermined. This sequence originates from a human donor with aplastic anemia. Here the CDR3 DNA reads TGTGCCAGCAGCTCATCCCGACACTATGGCTACACCTTC. Its translation: CASSSSRHYGYTF.